This TCR beta chain was sequenced in a study of T-cell reconstitution after alpha-beta-depleted transplantation in children. Molecular barcoding with unique molecular identifiers was used for the TCRbeta library. In TCRdb, the PCR reads were re-called with MiXCR into one record per CDR3 protein. Of about 980,000 distinct CDR3 sequences listed, about 29% are singletons. The clonotype comes from a boy in the first two years of life who had a stem cell transplant for SCID, so the T cells may come from the graft donor. Sequenced material: PBMCs, mostly from graft donor cells, taken 360 days after TCRalphabeta/CD19-depleted stem cell transplant.

The CDR3 DNA follows: TGTGCCAGCAGCTTACAAGTCAGCGGGGGGAAGGTATCCGGGGAGCTGTTTTTT. Encoded protein: CASSLQVSGGKVSGELFF. This chain links TRBV11-2 with TRBJ2-2, with 9 bases that match TRBD2. The CDR3 consists of 18 residues. The germline V gene has CDR1 SGHAT and CDR2 FQNNGV. J lost 6 bases, V lost 2 bases, and 13 bases had no gene match.